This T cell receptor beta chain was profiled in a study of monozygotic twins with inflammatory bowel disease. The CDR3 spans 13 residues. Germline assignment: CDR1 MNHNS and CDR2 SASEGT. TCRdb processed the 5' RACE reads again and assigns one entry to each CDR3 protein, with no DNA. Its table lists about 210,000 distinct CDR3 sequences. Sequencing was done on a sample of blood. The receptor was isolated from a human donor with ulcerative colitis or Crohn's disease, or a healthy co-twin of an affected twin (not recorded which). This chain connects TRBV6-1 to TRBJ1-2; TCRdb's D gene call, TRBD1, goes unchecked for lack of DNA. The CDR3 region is CVSIGQVNYGYTF.